This is a list of T cell receptor beta chains from one sample in a study of identical twins. Each CDR3 protein gets one entry after TCRdb re-called the 5' RACE reads with MiXCR. The sample holds fewer than 650,000 distinct CDR3 sequences, about 7.6% seen once. These data also formed part of another study, on yellow fever vaccine responses in identical twins.

Sequencing was carried out using PBMCs. These receptors originate from a woman aged 18-29 years in good health. The CDR3 runs from the conserved cysteine through the conserved F or W. D genes are given only for firm matches. Size is omitted from some rows. Given values are once, few, many or a class for expanded clones.

size: many
D: TRBD2
J: TRBJ2-1
length: 14
V: TRBV20-1
CDR3: CSANQRGTYNEQFF
DNA: TGCAGTGCAAACCAGCGGGGCACCTACAATGAGCAGTTCTTC

size: few
D: TRBD2
J: TRBJ2-3
length: 16
V: TRBV12-3/TRBV12-4
CDR3: CASSLRSSGRSDTQYF
DNA: TGTGCCAGCAGTTTACGTTCTAGCGGGAGATCTGATACGCAGTATTTT

size: .
D: TRBD2
J: TRBJ2-3
length: 15
V: TRBV2
CDR3: CASRGTGTSEDTQYF
DNA: TGTGCCAGCAGAGGAACCGGGACTAGCGAAGATACGCAGTATTTT

size: few
D: .
J: TRBJ2-6
length: 15
V: TRBV12-3/TRBV12-4
CDR3: CASSLRLSGANVLTF
DNA: TGTGCCAGCAGTTTACGCCTCTCTGGGGCCAACGTCCTGACTTTC

size: .
D: .
J: TRBJ2-2
length: 14
V: TRBV10-2
CDR3: CASSVETDTGELFF
DNA: TGCGCCAGCAGTGTCGAGACAGACACCGGGGAGCTGTTTTTT

size: few
D: .
J: TRBJ2-1
length: 13
V: TRBV18
CDR3: CASSPPPGSEQFF
DNA: TGTGCCAGCTCACCACCTCCGGGGAGTGAGCAGTTCTTC

size: .
D: TRBD1
J: TRBJ1-5
length: 16
V: TRBV7-9
CDR3: CASSLSTGGGNQPQHF
DNA: TGTGCCAGCAGCTTATCAACAGGGGGCGGCAATCAGCCCCAGCATTTT

size: few
D: TRBD2
J: TRBJ2-3
length: 17
V: TRBV3-1
CDR3: CASSPSLAALSPDTQYF
DNA: TGTGCCAGCAGTCCATCCCTAGCGGCCCTAAGCCCAGATACGCAGTATTTT

size: .
D: TRBD2
J: TRBJ2-5
length: 18
V: TRBV7-6
CDR3: CASSLAVLAGVLGETQYF
DNA: TGTGCCAGCAGCTTAGCGGTTCTAGCGGGAGTACTGGGAGAGACCCAGTACTTC

size: many
D: TRBD1
J: TRBJ1-1
length: 15
V: TRBV5-6
CDR3: CASSLQGALGTEAFF
DNA: TGTGCCAGCAGCTTACAGGGGGCCCTGGGGACTGAAGCTTTCTTT

size: many
D: TRBD2
J: TRBJ2-7
length: 13
V: TRBV20-1
CDR3: CSARTSGRAEQYF
DNA: TGCAGTGCACGAACTAGCGGGAGGGCCGAGCAGTACTTC

size: few
D: .
J: TRBJ2-5
length: 13
V: TRBV5-5
CDR3: CASSLSGVETQYF
DNA: TGTGCCAGCAGCTTGTCCGGGGTTGAGACCCAGTACTTC

size: few
D: TRBD1
J: TRBJ1-2
length: 12
V: TRBV29-1
CDR3: CSVGRQGGGYTF
DNA: TGCAGCGTTGGGCGACAGGGGGGCGGCTACACCTTC

size: .
D: .
J: TRBJ2-7
length: 16
V: TRBV3-1
CDR3: CASSSLRAGDLYEQYF
DNA: TGTGCCAGCTCCAGCCTAAGGGCCGGCGACCTCTACGAGCAGTACTTC

size: few
D: .
J: TRBJ1-2
length: 13
V: TRBV29-1
CDR3: CSVGTPLGYGYTF
DNA: TGCAGCGTTGGTACACCTCTGGGCTATGGCTACACCTTC

size: .
D: TRBD1
J: TRBJ2-5
length: 11
V: TRBV29-1
CDR3: CSVDRAETQYF
DNA: TGCAGCGTAGACAGGGCAGAGACCCAGTACTTC

size: many
D: .
J: TRBJ1-2
length: 14
V: TRBV5-1
CDR3: CASSLDRAGRGYTF
DNA: TGCGCCAGCAGCTTGGACAGGGCGGGTAGGGGCTACACCTTC

size: .
D: TRBD1
J: TRBJ1-2
length: 12
V: TRBV6-6
CDR3: CAGSGQGTGYTF
DNA: TGTGCCGGGTCGGGACAGGGAACTGGCTACACCTTC

size: .
D: TRBD1
J: TRBJ1-2
length: 14
V: TRBV12-3/TRBV12-4
CDR3: CASSLVGGNNGYTF
DNA: TGTGCCAGCAGTTTGGTAGGGGGCAATAATGGCTACACCTTC

size: .
D: .
J: TRBJ1-6
length: 14
V: TRBV5-6
CDR3: CASSTKQDNSPLHF
DNA: TGTGCCAGCAGCACGAAGCAAGATAATTCACCCCTCCACTTT

size: .
D: TRBD2
J: TRBJ2-1
length: 16
V: TRBV7-9
CDR3: CASSRVESSGSPEQFF
DNA: TGTGCCAGCTCCCGGGTTGAGTCTAGCGGGAGTCCCGAGCAGTTCTTC

size: many
D: .
J: TRBJ2-1
length: 14
V: TRBV15
CDR3: CATSREDSYNEQFF
DNA: TGTGCCACCAGCAGGGAAGACAGCTACAATGAGCAGTTCTTC

size: few
D: TRBD1
J: TRBJ2-2
length: 15
V: TRBV29-1
CDR3: CSVELFGTGAGELFF
DNA: TGCAGCGTTGAACTTTTTGGGACAGGGGCCGGGGAGCTGTTTTTT

size: .
D: .
J: TRBJ2-1
length: 16
V: TRBV10-3
CDR3: CAISGDSLRSDNEQFF
DNA: TGTGCCATCAGTGGGGACTCACTGCGGTCGGACAATGAGCAGTTCTTC

size: few
D: .
J: TRBJ2-3
length: 14
V: TRBV11-2
CDR3: CASSLVSPGRAQYF
DNA: TGTGCCAGCAGCTTAGTTTCCCCGGGACGCGCGCAGTATTTT

size: many
D: .
J: TRBJ2-3
length: 14
V: TRBV5-1
CDR3: CASSFGSGTDTQYF
DNA: TGCGCCAGCAGCTTTGGTAGCGGCACAGATACGCAGTATTTT

size: .
D: .
J: TRBJ2-2
length: 16
V: TRBV7-6
CDR3: CASSRRTGLGTGELFF
DNA: TGTGCCAGCAGCAGAAGGACGGGTCTCGGCACCGGGGAGCTGTTTTTT

size: few
D: .
J: TRBJ1-1
length: 18
V: TRBV18
CDR3: CASSPPTRSESRNTEAFF
DNA: TGTGCCAGCTCACCACCTACCCGCTCGGAGTCCAGGAACACTGAAGCTTTCTTT

size: .
D: TRBD1
J: TRBJ1-5
length: 16
V: TRBV4-1
CDR3: CASSPSTGERNQPQHF
DNA: TGCGCCAGCAGCCCATCGACAGGGGAGAGAAATCAGCCCCAGCATTTT

size: .
D: TRBD1
J: TRBJ2-2
length: 15
V: TRBV7-7
CDR3: CASSSGTGDTGELFF
DNA: TGTGCCAGCAGCTCCGGGACAGGGGACACCGGGGAGCTGTTTTTT

size: many
D: .
J: TRBJ1-1
length: 14
V: TRBV9
CDR3: CASSEGLMNTEAFF
DNA: TGTGCCAGCAGCGAAGGACTGATGAACACTGAAGCTTTCTTT

size: many
D: .
J: TRBJ2-1
length: 15
V: TRBV29-1
CDR3: CSVAPGLQTYNEQFF
DNA: TGCAGCGTTGCGCCGGGACTTCAAACCTACAATGAGCAGTTCTTC